These 32 T cell receptor beta chains were all obtained from the same sample, sequenced in a study of human T cells and chemical hapten exposure. TCRdb re-analysed the RACE reads in MiXCR, keeping a single row per CDR3 protein. The sample yields over 55,000 distinct CDR3 sequences, over 10% seen once. Time point noted: patch test 3, about 24 weeks after DPC sensitization. Indicated treatment: therapeutic diphenylcyclopropenone sensitization with weekly scalp DPC. The material was whole blood, obtained in connection with sensitization to the hapten diphenylcyclopropenone (DPC). The receptors were gathered from a man aged 25-45 years with alopecia areata. Some clones in this sample may be carry-over from other donors' samples.

This clonotype was detected many times. J is TRBJ1-1 and V is TRBV29-1, with 8 bases identical to TRBD1. Germline V CDR1 and CDR2: SQVTM, ANQGSEA. The CDR3 length is 14 residues. The V segment lost 4 bases and the J segment 4 bases; nucleotides outside the gene matches: 8. The CDR3 spells CSVGRQGFPTEAFF. Written as DNA, the CDR3 is TGCAGCGTTGGTAGACAGGGGTTCCCCACTGAAGCTTTCTTT.

This clonotype was seen a handful of times. This chain connects TRBV11-2 to TRBJ2-2, with 8 nucleotides matching TRBD1. This CDR3 comprises 16 residues. Germline values: CDR1 SGHAT, CDR2 FQNNGV. The V gene end was trimmed by 5 bases and the J gene end by 4 bases; junction bases not matched to a gene: 9. CDR3 protein: CASSNRDRTGTGELFF. The CDR3 DNA reads TGTGCCAGCAGCAACCGGGACAGGACTGGCACCGGGGAGCTGTTTTTT.

This clonotype was detected a few times. The chain uses TRBV5-1 and TRBJ2-1, with 11 bases identical to TRBD2. The CDR3 runs 16 residues. CDR1 SGHRS and CDR2 YFSETQ come from the germline V gene. V lost 2 bases, J lost 4 bases, and 5 bases stayed unmatched. This CDR3 reads CASSLTGTSGYNEQFF. CDR3 DNA: TGCGCCAGCAGCTTAACCGGGACTAGCGGATACAATGAGCAGTTCTTC.

This clonotype turned up a few times. The V gene is TRBV18, the J gene TRBJ1-1; no clear D. The germline CDR1 and CDR2 sequences are KGHSH and LQKENI. This CDR3 is 16 amino acids long. Trimming removed 6 bases at V and 1 base at J, with 18 bases between. CDR3 protein: CASSPTASTANTEAFF. The CDR3 nucleotides read TGTGCCAGCTCTCCAACTGCCTCGACGGCGAACACTGAAGCTTTCTTT.

In regard to this clonotype: A read error may produce the germline difference seen at one junction end. The V and J genes are TRBV6-5 and TRBJ2-7, with 8 bases aligning to TRBD1. Germline loops: CDR1 MNHEY, CDR2 SVGAGI. This CDR3 contains 15 residues. This CDR3 is CASSYSKIPTGDIFF. The CDR3, as DNA: TGTGCCAGCAGTTACTCGAAAATTCCGACAGGGGACATCTTCTTC.

In its sample, this clonotype was seen a few times. The V gene is TRBV12-5, the J gene TRBJ2-1; TRBD2 agrees at 11 bases. CDR3 length equals 14 residues. The trim removed 2 bases at V and 16 bases at J, leaving 10 bases unmatched. CDR1 is LGHNT and CDR2 is FRNRAP in the germline V gene. The CDR3 region is CASGLSTLAGELFF. The CDR3 DNA is TGTGCTAGTGGTTTGAGCACACTAGCGGGGGAACTATTCTTC.

V usage is TRBV11-3 and J usage is TRBJ2-2, with D unresolved. The ends were cut back, 2 bases at V and 1 base at J, with 5 bases in the middle. The CDR3 covers 14 residues. Germline CDR1 SGHNT, CDR2 YENEEA. CDR3 nucleotides: TGTGCCAGCAGCTTATACGGGAACACCGGGGAGCTGTTTTTT. Translation gives CASSLYGNTGELFF.

J is TRBJ1-6 and V is TRBV6-6; a possible D gene is TRBD1 (6 bases). V lost 5 bases to trimming and J lost 5 bases, with 13 bases between them. The CDR3 length is 15 residues. The V gene's germline CDR1 is MNHNY and CDR2 SVGAGI (reference sequence). CDR3 in amino acids: CASSTGQGNNSPLHF. For the CDR3, the DNA is TGTGCCAGCAGTACGGGGCAGGGGAATAATTCACCCCTCCACTTT.

In its sample, this clonotype was seen a few times. The chain employs TRBV11-2 and TRBJ2-1; unclear D gene. The germline V gene has CDR1 SGHAT and CDR2 FQNNGV. V was cut by 1 base and J by 6 bases, with 4 bases left in between. The CDR3 is 12 residues long. This chain's CDR3 is CASSLVTNEQFF. The CDR3 DNA sequence: TGTGCCAGCAGCTTAGTTACCAATGAGCAGTTCTTC.

In its sample, this clonotype was seen many times. The chain's CDR3 is CASSTPVGLHLYEQYF. The CDR3 DNA follows: TGCGCCAGCAGCACCCCGGTAGGACTACACCTCTACGAGCAGTACTTC. V usage is TRBV5-1 and J usage is TRBJ2-7; tentative D call: TRBD2 (6 bases). Trimming took 4 bases from V and 3 from J, leaving 20 bases between them. CDR1 and CDR2 from the germline V gene are SGHRS and YFSETQ. This CDR3 comprises 16 residues.

This clonotype came up a few times. This chain uses TRBV6-5 with TRBJ2-7; TRBD2 is a possible D gene (5 bases). The V gene's germline CDR1 is MNHEY and CDR2 SVGAGI. V was cut by 8 bases and J by 2 bases, with 13 bases left in between. This CDR3 has 13 residues. The CDR3 spells CASRSAVAYEQYF. The DNA of the CDR3 is TGTGCCAGCCGATCAGCGGTGGCCTACGAGCAGTACTTC.

The rearrangement joins TRBV7-9 to TRBJ1-1; D is ambiguous. CDR1 and CDR2 (germline): SEHNR, FQNEAQ (reference sequence). The CDR3 consists of 15 residues. Trimming shortened V by 3 bases and J by 0 bases, and 11 bases separated the two germline ends. In DNA form, the CDR3 reads TGTGCCAGCAGCTTGGGGTTCCCTATGAACACTGAAGCTTTCTTT. It specifies CASSLGFPMNTEAFF. Based on the CDR3 plus reference TRBV7-9 and TRBJ1-1, the full variable domain is DTGVSQNPRHKITKRGQNVTFRCDPISEHNRLYWYRQTLGQGPEFLTYFQNEAQLEKSRLLSDRFSAERPKGSFSTLEIQRTEQGDSAMYLCASSLGFPMNTEAFFGQGTRLTVV.

The table lists this clonotype with many counts. The rearrangement uses TRBV24-1 and TRBJ2-1; 7 bases agree with TRBD1. The CDR3 length is 17 residues. After removal of 3 bases from V and 2 bases from J, the junction contained 9 bases not matched to a gene. Per the germline V gene, CDR1 is KGHDR and CDR2 is SFDVKD. The CDR3 DNA is TGTGCCACCAGTGATAACCCGACAGGGAATCCCTACAATGAGCAGTTCTTC. The encoded protein is CATSDNPTGNPYNEQFF.

This clonotype was recorded at least ten times. This chain uses TRBV28 with TRBJ1-1; D ambiguous. Germline CDR1 and CDR2: MDHEN and SYDVKM. This CDR3 spans 12 amino acids. V was shortened by 6 bases and J by 4 bases, with 9 bases between the two germline ends. Here the CDR3 DNA reads TGTGCCAGCAGCCCATCGAGCACTGAAGCTTTCTTT. Protein product: CASSPSSTEAFF. Full variable domain (outside the CDR3, taken from reference TRBV28 and TRBJ1-1): DVKVTQSSRYLVKRTGEKVFLECVQDMDHENMFWYRQDPGLGLRLIYFSYDVKMKEKGDIPEGYSVSREKKERFSLILESASTNQTSMYLCASSPSSTEAFFGQGTRLTVV.

The chain couples TRBV5-6 to TRBJ2-1, with D perhaps matching TRBD1 (6 bases). The CDR3 covers 14 residues. Germline V gene data show CDR1 as SGHDT and CDR2 as YYEEEE. Trimming removed 3 bases at V and 8 bases at J, with 15 bases between. CDR3 protein: CASSSPGQSYEQFF. In DNA, the CDR3 is TGTGCCAGCAGCTCCCCTGGACAGTCATATGAGCAGTTCTTC.

The chain has TRBV11-1 and TRBJ1-1; TRBD1 is a possible D gene (5 bases). CDR3 length equals 13 residues. Germline lookup yields CDR1 SGHAT and CDR2 FQDESV (reference sequence). V lost 5 bases and J lost 4, with 11 bases in between. The CDR3 coding sequence is TGTGCCAGCAGCCCAGGGACCACCACTGAAGCTTTCTTT. This gives the protein CASSPGTTTEAFF.

This clonotype was picked up a small number of times. The V call is TRBV28, the J call TRBJ2-7; D gene unclear. CDR1 is MDHEN and CDR2 is SYDVKM in the germline V gene. The CDR3 loop spans 11 amino acids. Between the trimmed V and J ends, which lost 4 bases and 2 bases, there was a span of 3 bases. CDR3 bases: TGTGCCAGCAGTTCTACCTACGAGCAGTACTTC. It specifies CASSSTYEQYF.

The sample holds a few counts of this clonotype. The J gene is TRBJ1-2, the V gene TRBV28; no definite D call. CDR3 length equals 12 residues. The ends were cut back, 3 bases at V and 8 bases at J, with 10 bases in the middle. In germline, CDR1 is MDHEN, CDR2 SYDVKM. CDR3 residues: CASSFGGKGYTF. In nucleotides, the CDR3 is TGTGCCAGCAGTTTCGGAGGGAAAGGCTACACCTTC.

The sample holds a few counts of this clonotype. V gene TRBV12-3 or TRBV12-4 combines with J gene TRBJ1-1, with D perhaps matching TRBD1 (5 bases). The V end lost 10 bases, the J end lost 4 bases, and 16 bases lay between the germline ends. The CDR3 runs to 13 residues. CDR3 sequence (DNA): TGTGCCACCCGACTGGGGGTCGGCACTGAAGCTTTCTTT. As protein: CATRLGVGTEAFF.

This clonotype was seen at least ten times. The chain is built from TRBV5-1 and TRBJ2-2; no clear D. CDR3 length: 13 amino acids. Germline assignment: CDR1 SGHRS and CDR2 YFSETQ. The V end was cut by 0 bases, the J end by 4 bases, with 4 bases between. CDR3 sequence reads: CASSLGSTGELFF. The CDR3 bases are TGCGCCAGCAGCTTGGGCAGCACCGGGGAGCTGTTTTTT.

The sample holds many counts of this clonotype. The chain combines TRBV2 with TRBJ2-5, with 8 bases identical to TRBD1. J gave up 1 base and V 11 bases, and 6 bases lay outside the gene matches. Germline CDR1 reads SNHLY; CDR2 reads FYNNEI. This CDR3 spans 13 amino acids. DNA for the CDR3: TGTGCCGGGGGCAGGGGGCCCCAAGAGACCCAGTACTTC. Its protein is CAGGRGPQETQYF.

The rearrangement links TRBV7-3 to TRBJ2-1, with TRBD1 matching over 10 bases. Germline lookup yields CDR1 SGHTA and CDR2 FQGTGA. The CDR3 contains 16 residues. V shed 6 bases and J 8 bases; nucleotides not matched to a gene: 13. DNA of the CDR3: TGTGCCAGCAGGAAAACGGGGACAGGGGCGGGCGATGAGCAGTTCTTC. This codes for CASRKTGTGAGDEQFF.

This clonotype was detected many times. The rearrangement links TRBV5-4 to TRBJ1-4, with D perhaps TRBD1 (5 bases). V dropped 3 bases and J dropped 6 bases, with 15 bases sitting between them. The CDR3 is 15 residues long. Germline V gives CDR1 SGHNT, CDR2 YYREEE (reference sequence). Written as DNA, the CDR3 is TGTGCCAGCAGCTCACCCAGGGTTAAGGATGAAAAACTGTTTTTT. It codes for CASSSPRVKDEKLFF.

This clonotype was picked up a small number of times. The J gene is TRBJ1-5, the V gene TRBV7-6; D is possibly TRBD1 (5 bases). The CDR3 has 16 amino acids. Germline V gene data show CDR1 as SGHVS and CDR2 as FNYEAQ. V was cut by 5 bases and J by 0 bases, with 14 bases left in between. The CDR3 DNA is TGTGCCAGCAGCATGCCTCGACAGAATAGCAATCAGCCCCAGCATTTT. Translation: CASSMPRQNSNQPQHF.

At least ten counts were recorded for this clonotype. The CDR3: CSVDRGTNTEAFF. The CDR3, as DNA: TGCAGCGTGGACAGGGGGACAAACACTGAAGCTTTCTTT. The V gene is TRBV29-1, the J gene TRBJ1-1, with TRBD1 identical over 10 bases. V shed 6 bases, J shed 2 bases, and the junction held 3 bases outside the gene matches. Germline V gene sequence: CDR1 SQVTM, CDR2 ANQGSEA. The CDR3 consists of 13 residues.

The chain is built from TRBV19 and TRBJ2-7; D gene unclear. The ends were cut back, 6 bases at V and 0 bases at J, with 12 bases in the middle. Germline lookup yields CDR1 LNHDA and CDR2 SQIVND (reference sequence). The CDR3 spans 14 residues. CDR3 loop: CASSRRDGSYEQYF. The CDR3 DNA reads TGTGCCAGTAGCCGGAGAGACGGCTCCTACGAGCAGTACTTC.

This sequence joins TRBV7-3 and TRBJ1-1; no definite D call. From germline, CDR1 is SGHTA and CDR2 FQGTGA. The CDR3 spans 13 residues. Trimming shortened V by 5 bases and J by 1 base, and 8 bases separated the two germline ends. The CDR3 coding sequence is TGTGCCAGCAGCCGGACTTGGAACACTGAAGCTTTCTTT. Its protein product is CASSRTWNTEAFF.

This chain connects TRBV4-2 to TRBJ2-5; D not certain. This CDR3 is 15 amino acids long. Germline CDR1 reads LGHNA; CDR2 reads YNFKEQ. With 0 bases removed from V and 1 base from J, the gap between germline ends came to 9 bases. The CDR3 here is CASSQDLTSQETQYF. CDR3 bases: TGTGCCAGCAGCCAAGATCTAACATCCCAAGAGACCCAGTACTTC.

The CDR3 nucleotides are TGTGCCAGCAGCTCCCTAGCGGGGGGGCCAGATACGCAGTATTTT. Its translation: CASSSLAGGPDTQYF. The V and J genes are TRBV4-2 and TRBJ2-3; 12 nucleotides align to TRBD2. Losses at the gene ends were 5 bases for V and 4 bases for J; bases not matched to a gene: 4. CDR1 and CDR2 (germline): LGHNA, YNFKEQ. This CDR3 is 15 amino acids long.

This clonotype was observed a handful of times. The chain combines TRBV18 with TRBJ1-1; no reliable D call. The germline CDR1 and CDR2 sequences are KGHSH and LQKENI. The CDR3 covers 16 residues. The ends were cut back, 6 bases at V and 3 bases at J, with 20 bases in the middle. The CDR3 region has the DNA TGTGCCAGCTCCCCTGCCCTCCTCCCAACGGACACTGAAGCTTTCTTT. This gives the protein CASSPALLPTDTEAFF.

A few counts support this clonotype. V usage is TRBV7-9 and J usage is TRBJ1-2; D gene uncertain. The CDR3 consists of 12 residues. Trimming removed 1 base from V and 2 bases from J, with 2 bases in between. Germline CDR1 reads SEHNR; CDR2 reads FQNEAQ (reference sequence). This chain's CDR3 is CASSLENYGYTF. The CDR3 nucleotides read TGTGCCAGCAGCTTAGAGAACTATGGCTACACCTTC.

This clonotype is a singleton in its sample. One end of the junction fails to match germline, which may point to a read error. The chain carries TRBV6-1 and TRBJ1-3, with unresolved D. Germline assignment: CDR1 MNHNS and CDR2 SASEGT. The CDR3 loop spans 15 amino acids. In nucleotides, the CDR3 is TGTGCCAGCAGTGAAGCCGTCGGTTCTGAAAACACCATATATTTT. It translates to CASSEAVGSENTIYF.